This note documents a single T cell receptor (beta chain) sequence. Antigen specificity is unknown. The data were taken from a study of T cell responses to AZD1222 COVID-19 vaccine. Across the study: Doses given second, at about 4 or about 12 weeks, were pooled.

This table comes from immunoSEQ multiplex PCR, and its TCRdb copy is limited to in-frame clones, with some not included. Of roughly 160,000 clones in the sample, 85% to 95% were seen once. Deletions cut 0 bases from V and 8 bases from J, with 11 bases between. The germline V gene encodes CDR1 LNHDA and CDR2 SQIVND (reference sequence). The CDR3 loop spans 14 amino acids. The study, taken as a whole, reports: White British ancestry dominated among donors, who included more females, and clonal diversity was possibly underestimated. Per reports, nearly half of all spike-specific TCRs target regions that are unmutated in variants. Only five or six individuals given AZD1222 were seropositive at baseline.

Source: peripheral blood, taken on day 0 of AZD1222 vaccination. This clonotype was sampled from an adult in good health. V usage is TRBV19 and J usage is TRBJ1-5; maybe TRBD1 (5 bases). CDR3 amino acids: CASSIDRGSKPQHF. The CDR3 nucleotides are TGTGCCAGTAGTATAGATCGGGGGAGCAAGCCCCAGCATTTT.